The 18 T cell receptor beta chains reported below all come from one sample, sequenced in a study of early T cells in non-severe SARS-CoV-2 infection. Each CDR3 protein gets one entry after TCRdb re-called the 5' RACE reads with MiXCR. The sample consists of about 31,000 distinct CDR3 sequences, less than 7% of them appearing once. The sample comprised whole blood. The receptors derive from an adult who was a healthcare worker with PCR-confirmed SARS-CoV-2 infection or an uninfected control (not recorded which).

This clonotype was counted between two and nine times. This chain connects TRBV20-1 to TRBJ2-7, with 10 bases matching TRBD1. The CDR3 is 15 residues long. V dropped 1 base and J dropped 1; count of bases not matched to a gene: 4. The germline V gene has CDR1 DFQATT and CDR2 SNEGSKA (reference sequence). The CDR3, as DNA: TGCAGTGCTAGAGTTCGGGACAGGGGATCCTACGAGCAGTACTTC. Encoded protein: CSARVRDRGSYEQYF.

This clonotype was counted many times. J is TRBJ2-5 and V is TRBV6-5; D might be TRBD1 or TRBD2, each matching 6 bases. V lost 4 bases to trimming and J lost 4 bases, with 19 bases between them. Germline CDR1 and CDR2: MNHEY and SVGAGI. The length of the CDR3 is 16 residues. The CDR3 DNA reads TGTGCCAGCAGTTTACGAACAGGGAGGATCGGAGAGACCCAGTACTTC. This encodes CASSLRTGRIGETQYF.

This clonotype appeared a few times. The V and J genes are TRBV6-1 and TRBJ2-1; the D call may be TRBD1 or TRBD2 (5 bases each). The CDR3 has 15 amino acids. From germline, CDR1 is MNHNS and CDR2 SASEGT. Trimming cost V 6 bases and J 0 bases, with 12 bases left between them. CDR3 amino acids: CASSLRGDSYNEQFF. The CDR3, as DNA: TGTGCCAGCAGCCTTAGGGGAGACTCCTACAATGAGCAGTTCTTC.

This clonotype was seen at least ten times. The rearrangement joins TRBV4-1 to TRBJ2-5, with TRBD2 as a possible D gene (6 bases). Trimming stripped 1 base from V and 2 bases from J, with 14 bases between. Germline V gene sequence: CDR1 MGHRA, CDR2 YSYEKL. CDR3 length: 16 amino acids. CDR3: CASSQVSGRGQETQYF. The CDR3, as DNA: TGCGCCAGCAGCCAAGTTTCGGGTCGGGGGCAAGAGACCCAGTACTTC.

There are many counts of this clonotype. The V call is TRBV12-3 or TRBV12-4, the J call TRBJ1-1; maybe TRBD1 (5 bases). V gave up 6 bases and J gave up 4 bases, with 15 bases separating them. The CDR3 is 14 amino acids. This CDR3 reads CASSLEGPSTEAFF. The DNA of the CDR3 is TGTGCCAGCAGCCTCGAGGGGCCCAGCACTGAAGCTTTCTTT.

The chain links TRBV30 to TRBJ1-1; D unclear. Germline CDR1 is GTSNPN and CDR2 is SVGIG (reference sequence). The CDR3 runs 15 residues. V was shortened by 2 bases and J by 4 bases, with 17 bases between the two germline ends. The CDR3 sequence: CAWSPPPAVGTEAFF. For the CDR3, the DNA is TGTGCCTGGAGTCCACCCCCGGCGGTAGGCACTGAAGCTTTCTTT. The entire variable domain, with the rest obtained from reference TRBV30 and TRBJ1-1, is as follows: SQTIHQWPATLVQPVGSPLSLECTVEGTSNPNLYWYRQAAGRGLQLLFYSVGIGQISSEVPQNLSASRPQDRQFILSSKKLLLSDSGFYLCAWSPPPAVGTEAFFGQGTRLTVV.

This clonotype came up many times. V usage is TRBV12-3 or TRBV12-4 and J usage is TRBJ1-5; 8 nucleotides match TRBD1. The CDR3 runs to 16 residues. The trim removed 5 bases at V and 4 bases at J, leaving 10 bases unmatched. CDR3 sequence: CASSMTGQAGNQPQHF. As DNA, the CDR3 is TGTGCCAGCAGTATGACGGGACAGGCCGGAAATCAGCCCCAGCATTTT.

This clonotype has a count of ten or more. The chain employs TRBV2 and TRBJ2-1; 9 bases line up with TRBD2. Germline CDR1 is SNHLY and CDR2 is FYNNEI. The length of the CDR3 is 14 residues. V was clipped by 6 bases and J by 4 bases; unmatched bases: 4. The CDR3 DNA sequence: TGTGCCAGCAGGACGGGACTAGCTTACAATGAGCAGTTCTTC. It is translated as CASRTGLAYNEQFF.

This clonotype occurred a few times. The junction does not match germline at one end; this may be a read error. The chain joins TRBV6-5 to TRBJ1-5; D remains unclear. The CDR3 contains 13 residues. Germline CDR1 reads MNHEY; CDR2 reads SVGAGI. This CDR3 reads CASGGRSNQPQHF. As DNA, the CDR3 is TGCGCCAGCGGCGGCAGGAGCAATCAGCCCCAGCATTTT.

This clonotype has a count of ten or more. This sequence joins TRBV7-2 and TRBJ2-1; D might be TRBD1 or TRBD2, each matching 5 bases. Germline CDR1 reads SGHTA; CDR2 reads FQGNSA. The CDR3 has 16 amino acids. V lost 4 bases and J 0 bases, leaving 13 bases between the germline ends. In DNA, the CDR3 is TGTGCCAGCAGCTACCCGGGACCGACCTCCTACAATGAGCAGTTCTTC. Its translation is CASSYPGPTSYNEQFF.

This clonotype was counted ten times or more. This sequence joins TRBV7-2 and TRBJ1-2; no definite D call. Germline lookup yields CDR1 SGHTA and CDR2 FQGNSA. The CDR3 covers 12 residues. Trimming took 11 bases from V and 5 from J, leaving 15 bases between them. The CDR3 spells CASNGAAYGYTF. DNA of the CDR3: TGTGCCTCTAACGGAGCAGCTTATGGCTACACCTTC.

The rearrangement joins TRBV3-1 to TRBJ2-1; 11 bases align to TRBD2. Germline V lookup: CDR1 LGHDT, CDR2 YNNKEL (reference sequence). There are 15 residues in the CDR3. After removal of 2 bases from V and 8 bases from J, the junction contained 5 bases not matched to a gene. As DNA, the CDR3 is TGTGCCAGCAGCCAATTAGCGGGGGGGCTTGATGAGCAGTTCTTC. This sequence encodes CASSQLAGGLDEQFF.

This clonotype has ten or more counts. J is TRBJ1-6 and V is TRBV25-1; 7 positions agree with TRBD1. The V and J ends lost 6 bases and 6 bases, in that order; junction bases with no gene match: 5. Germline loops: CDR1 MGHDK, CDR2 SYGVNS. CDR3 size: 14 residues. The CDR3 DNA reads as TGTGCCAGCAGACAGGGGATTGGTAATTCACCCCTCCACTTT. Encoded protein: CASRQGIGNSPLHF.

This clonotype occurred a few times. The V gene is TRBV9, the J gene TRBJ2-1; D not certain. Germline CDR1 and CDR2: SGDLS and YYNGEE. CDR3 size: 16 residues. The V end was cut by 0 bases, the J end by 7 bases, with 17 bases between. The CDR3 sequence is CASSVGRMSWPNEQFF. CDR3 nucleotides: TGTGCCAGCAGCGTAGGTAGAATGAGTTGGCCTAATGAGCAGTTCTTC.

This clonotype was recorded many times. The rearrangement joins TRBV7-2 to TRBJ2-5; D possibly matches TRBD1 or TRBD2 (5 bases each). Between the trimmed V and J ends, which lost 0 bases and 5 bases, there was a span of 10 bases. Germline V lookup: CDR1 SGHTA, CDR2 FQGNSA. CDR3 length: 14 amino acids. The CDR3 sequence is CASSLAGTGETQYF. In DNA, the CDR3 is TGTGCCAGCAGCTTAGCGGGGACCGGGGAGACCCAGTACTTC.

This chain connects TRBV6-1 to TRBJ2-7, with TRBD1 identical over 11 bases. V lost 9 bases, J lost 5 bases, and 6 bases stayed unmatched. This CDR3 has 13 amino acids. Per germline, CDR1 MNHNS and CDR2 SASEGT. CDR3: CASVSGQGDEQYF. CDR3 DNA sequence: TGTGCCAGTGTTTCGGGACAGGGGGACGAGCAGTACTTC.

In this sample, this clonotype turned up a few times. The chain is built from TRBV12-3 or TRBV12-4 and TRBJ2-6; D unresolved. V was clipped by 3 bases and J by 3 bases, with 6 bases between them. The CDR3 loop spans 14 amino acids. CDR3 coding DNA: TGTGCCAGCAGTTTCCCGGGTGGGGCCAACGTCCTGACTTTC. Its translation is CASSFPGGANVLTF.

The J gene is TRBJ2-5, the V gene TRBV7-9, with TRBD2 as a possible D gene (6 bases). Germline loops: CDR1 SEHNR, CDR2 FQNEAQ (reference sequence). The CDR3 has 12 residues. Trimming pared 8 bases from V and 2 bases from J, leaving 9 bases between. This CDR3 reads CASSGGQETQYF. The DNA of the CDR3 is TGTGCCAGCTCCGGGGGACAAGAGACCCAGTACTTC.